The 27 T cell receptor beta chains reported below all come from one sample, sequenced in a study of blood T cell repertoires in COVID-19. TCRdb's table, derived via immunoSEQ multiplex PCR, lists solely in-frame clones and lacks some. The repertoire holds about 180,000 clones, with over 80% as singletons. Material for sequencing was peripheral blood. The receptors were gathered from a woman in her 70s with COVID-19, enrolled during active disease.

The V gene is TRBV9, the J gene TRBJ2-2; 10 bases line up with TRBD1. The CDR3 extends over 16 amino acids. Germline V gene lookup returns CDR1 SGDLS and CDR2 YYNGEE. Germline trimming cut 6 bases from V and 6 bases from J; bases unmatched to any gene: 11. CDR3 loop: CASTGNPGTGAGELFF. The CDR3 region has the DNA TGTGCCAGCACCGGAAACCCCGGGACAGGGGCCGGGGAGCTGTTTTTT.

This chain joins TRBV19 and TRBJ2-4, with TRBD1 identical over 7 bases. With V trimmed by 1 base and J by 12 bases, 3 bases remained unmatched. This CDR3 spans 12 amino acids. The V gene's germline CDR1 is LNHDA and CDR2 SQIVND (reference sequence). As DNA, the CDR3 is TGTGCCAGTAGTATAGGGGACAGAACTCAGTACTTC. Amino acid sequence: CASSIGDRTQYF.

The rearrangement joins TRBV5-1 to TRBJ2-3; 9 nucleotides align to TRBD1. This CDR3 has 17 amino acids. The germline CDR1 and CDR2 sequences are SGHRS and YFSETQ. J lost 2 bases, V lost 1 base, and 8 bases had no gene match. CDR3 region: CASSLLGQGTPTDTQYF. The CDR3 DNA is TGCGCCAGCAGCTTGTTGGGACAGGGAACCCCCACAGATACGCAGTATTTT.

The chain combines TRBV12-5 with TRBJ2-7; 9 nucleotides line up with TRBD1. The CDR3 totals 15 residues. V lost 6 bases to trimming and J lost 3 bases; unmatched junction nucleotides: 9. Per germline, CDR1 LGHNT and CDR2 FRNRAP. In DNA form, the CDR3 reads TGTGCTAGTGGCACCTCGGGACAGGGCCGCTACGAGCAGTACTTC. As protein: CASGTSGQGRYEQYF.

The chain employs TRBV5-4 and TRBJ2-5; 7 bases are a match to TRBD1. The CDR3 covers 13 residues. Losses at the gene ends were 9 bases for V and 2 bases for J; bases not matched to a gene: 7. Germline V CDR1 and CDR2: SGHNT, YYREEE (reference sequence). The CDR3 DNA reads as TGTGCCACTCAGAGGGGGCAACAAGAGACCCAGTACTTC. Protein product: CATQRGQQETQYF.

The CDR3 loop is CASSLIQGAYNEQFF. The DNA of the CDR3 is TGTGCCAGCAGCTTAATACAGGGCGCCTACAATGAGCAGTTCTTC. The V gene is TRBV11-2, the J gene TRBJ2-1; D perhaps matches TRBD1 (6 bases). Per germline, CDR1 SGHAT and CDR2 FQNNGV. The CDR3 is 15 amino acids. Trimming stripped 2 bases from V and 2 bases from J, with 10 bases between. Supplemented by reference TRBV11-2 and TRBJ2-1, the full variable domain reads EAGVAQSPRYKIIEKRQSVAFWCNPISGHATLYWYQQILGQGPKLLIQFQNNGVVDDSQLPKDRFSAERLKGVDSTLKIQPAKLEDSAVYLCASSLIQGAYNEQFFGPGTRLTVL.

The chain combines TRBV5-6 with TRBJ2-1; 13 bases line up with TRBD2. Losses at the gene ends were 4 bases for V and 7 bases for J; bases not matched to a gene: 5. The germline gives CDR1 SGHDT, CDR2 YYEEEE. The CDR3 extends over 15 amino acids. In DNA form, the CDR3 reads TGTGCCAGCAGCCTAACTAGCGGGAGGGTGAATGAGCAGTTCTTC. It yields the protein CASSLTSGRVNEQFF.

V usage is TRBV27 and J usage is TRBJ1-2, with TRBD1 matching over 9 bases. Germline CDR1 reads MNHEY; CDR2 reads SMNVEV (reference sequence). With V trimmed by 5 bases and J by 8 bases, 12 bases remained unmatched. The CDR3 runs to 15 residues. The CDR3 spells CASSTTGGLGGGYTF. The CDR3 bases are TGTGCCAGCAGTACCACAGGGGGCCTCGGGGGCGGCTACACCTTC.

CDR3 in amino acids: CASSSLDRNYGYTF. The CDR3 nucleotides read TGTGCCAGTAGTTCCCTAGACAGGAACTATGGCTACACCTTC. The rearrangement links TRBV19 to TRBJ1-2, with TRBD1 as a possible D gene (6 bases). Germline CDR1 is LNHDA and CDR2 is SQIVND (reference sequence). The CDR3 consists of 14 residues. Trimming pared 5 bases from V and 2 bases from J, leaving 12 bases between.

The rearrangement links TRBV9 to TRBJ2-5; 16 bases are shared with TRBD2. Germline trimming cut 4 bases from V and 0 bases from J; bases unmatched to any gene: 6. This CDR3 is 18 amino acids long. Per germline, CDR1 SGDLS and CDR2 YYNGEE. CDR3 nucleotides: TGTGCCAGCAGCAAGGGACTAGCGGGAGGGTTGTACCAAGAGACCCAGTACTTC. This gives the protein CASSKGLAGGLYQETQYF.

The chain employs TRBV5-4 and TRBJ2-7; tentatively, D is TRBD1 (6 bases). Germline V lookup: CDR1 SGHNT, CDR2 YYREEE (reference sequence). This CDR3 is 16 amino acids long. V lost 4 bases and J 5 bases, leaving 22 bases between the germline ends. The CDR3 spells CASSTRQSRGLNEQYF. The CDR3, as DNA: TGTGCCAGCAGCACCAGACAGTCCAGGGGCCTCAACGAGCAGTACTTC.

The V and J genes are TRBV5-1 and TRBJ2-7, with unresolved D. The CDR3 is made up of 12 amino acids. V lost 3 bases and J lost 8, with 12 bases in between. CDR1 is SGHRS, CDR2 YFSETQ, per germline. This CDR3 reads CASSSEVSKQYF. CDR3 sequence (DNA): TGCGCCAGCAGCTCCGAGGTTTCTAAGCAGTACTTC.

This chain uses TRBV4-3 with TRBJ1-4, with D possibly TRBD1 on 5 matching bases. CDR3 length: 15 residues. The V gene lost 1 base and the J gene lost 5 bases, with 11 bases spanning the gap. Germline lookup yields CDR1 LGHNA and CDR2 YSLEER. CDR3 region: CASSQGPGRNEKLFF. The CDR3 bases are TGCGCCAGCAGCCAAGGTCCAGGGAGGAATGAAAAACTGTTTTTT.

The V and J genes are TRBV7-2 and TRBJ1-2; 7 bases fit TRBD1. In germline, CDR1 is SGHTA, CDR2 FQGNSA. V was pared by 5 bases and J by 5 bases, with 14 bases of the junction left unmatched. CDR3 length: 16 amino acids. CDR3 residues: CASSPRSTGARYGYTF. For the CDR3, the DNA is TGTGCCAGCAGCCCAAGAAGCACAGGGGCCCGTTATGGCTACACCTTC.

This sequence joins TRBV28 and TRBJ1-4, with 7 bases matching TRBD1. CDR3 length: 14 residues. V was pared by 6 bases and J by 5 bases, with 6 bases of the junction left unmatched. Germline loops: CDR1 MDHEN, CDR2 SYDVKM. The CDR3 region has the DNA TGTGCCAGCAGATCAACAGGGGCCAATGAAAAACTGTTTTTT. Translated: CASRSTGANEKLFF. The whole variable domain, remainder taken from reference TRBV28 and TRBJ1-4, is DVKVTQSSRYLVKRTGEKVFLECVQDMDHENMFWYRQDPGLGLRLIYFSYDVKMKEKGDIPEGYSVSREKKERFSLILESASTNQTSMYLCASRSTGANEKLFFGSGTQLSVL.

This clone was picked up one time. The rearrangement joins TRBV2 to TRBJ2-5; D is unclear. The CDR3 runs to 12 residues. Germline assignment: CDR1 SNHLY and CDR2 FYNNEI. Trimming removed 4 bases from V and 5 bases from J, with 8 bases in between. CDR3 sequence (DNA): TGTGCCAGCAGTGCCCCCTACGAGACCCAGTACTTC. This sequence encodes CASSAPYETQYF. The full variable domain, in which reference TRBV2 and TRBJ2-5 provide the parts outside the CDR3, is EPEVTQTPSHQVTQMGQEVILRCVPISNHLYFYWYRQILGQKVEFLVSFYNNEISEKSEIFDDQFSVERPDGSNFTLKIRSTKLEDSAMYFCASSAPYETQYFGPGTRLLVL.

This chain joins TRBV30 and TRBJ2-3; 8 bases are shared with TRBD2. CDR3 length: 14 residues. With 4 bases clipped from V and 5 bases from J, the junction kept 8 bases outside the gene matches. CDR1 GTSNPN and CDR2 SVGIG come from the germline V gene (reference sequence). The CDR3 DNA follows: TGTGCCTGGACCCCAGCGGGAGTTAGAGATACGCAGTATTTT. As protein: CAWTPAGVRDTQYF.

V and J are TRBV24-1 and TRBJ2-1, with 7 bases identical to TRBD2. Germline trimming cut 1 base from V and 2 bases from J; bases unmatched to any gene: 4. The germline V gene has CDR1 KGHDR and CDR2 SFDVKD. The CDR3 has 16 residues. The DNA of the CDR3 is TGTGCCACCAGTGATTTAGGAGCGGGAACCTACAATGAGCAGTTCTTC. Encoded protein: CATSDLGAGTYNEQFF.

CDR3 in amino acids: CASSLPPSAGSEQYF. CDR3 DNA: TGTGCCAGCAGCCTCCCCCCCTCGGCAGGAAGCGAGCAGTACTTC. The chain links TRBV5-4 to TRBJ2-7; D remains unclear. The germline V and J ends were trimmed by 4 bases and 6 bases, with 20 bases remaining between them. The CDR3 length is 15 residues. Germline V gene data show CDR1 as SGHNT and CDR2 as YYREEE (reference sequence).

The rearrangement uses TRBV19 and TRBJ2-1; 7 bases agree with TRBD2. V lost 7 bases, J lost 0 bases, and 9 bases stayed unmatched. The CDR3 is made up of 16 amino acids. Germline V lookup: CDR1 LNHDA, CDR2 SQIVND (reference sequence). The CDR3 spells CASKRSSGNSYNEQFF. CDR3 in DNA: TGTGCCAGTAAAAGATCTAGCGGTAACTCCTACAATGAGCAGTTCTTC. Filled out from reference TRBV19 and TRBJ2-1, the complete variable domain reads DGGITQSPKYLFRKEGQNVTLSCEQNLNHDAMYWYRQDPGQGLRLIYYSQIVNDFQKGDIAEGYSVSREKKESFPLTVTSAQKNPTAFYLCASKRSSGNSYNEQFFGPGTRLTVL.

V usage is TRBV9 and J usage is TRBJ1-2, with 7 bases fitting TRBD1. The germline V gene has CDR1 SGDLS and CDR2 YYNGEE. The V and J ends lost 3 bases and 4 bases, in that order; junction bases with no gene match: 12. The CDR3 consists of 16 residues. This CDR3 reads CASSGGTAPTLYGYTF. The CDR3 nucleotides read TGTGCCAGCAGCGGAGGGACAGCCCCGACCCTCTATGGCTACACCTTC. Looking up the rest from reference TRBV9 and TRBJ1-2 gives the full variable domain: DSGVTQTPKHLITATGQRVTLRCSPRSGDLSVYWYQQSLDQGLQFLIQYYNGEERAKGNILERFSAQQFPDLHSELNLSSLELGDSALYFCASSGGTAPTLYGYTFGSGTRLTVV.

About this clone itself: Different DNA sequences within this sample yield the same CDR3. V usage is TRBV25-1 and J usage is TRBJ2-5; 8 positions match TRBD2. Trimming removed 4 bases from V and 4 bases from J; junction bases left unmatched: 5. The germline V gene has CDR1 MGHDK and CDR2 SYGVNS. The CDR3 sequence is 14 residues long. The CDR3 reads CASSGAGAVETQYF. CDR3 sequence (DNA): TGTGCCAGCAGTGGAGCGGGAGCGGTAGAGACCCAGTACTTC. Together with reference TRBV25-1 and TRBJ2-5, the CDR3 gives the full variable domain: EADIYQTPRYLVIGTGKKITLECSQTMGHDKMYWYQQDPGMELHLIHYSYGVNSTEKGDLSSESTVSRIRTEHFPLTLESARPSHTSQYLCASSGAGAVETQYFGPGTRLLVL.

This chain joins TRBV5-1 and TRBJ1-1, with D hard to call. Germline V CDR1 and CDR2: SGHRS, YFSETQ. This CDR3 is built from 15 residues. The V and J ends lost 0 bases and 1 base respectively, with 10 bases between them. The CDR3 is CASSLETTKNTEAFF. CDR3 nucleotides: TGCGCCAGCAGCTTGGAGACAACCAAGAACACTGAAGCTTTCTTT.

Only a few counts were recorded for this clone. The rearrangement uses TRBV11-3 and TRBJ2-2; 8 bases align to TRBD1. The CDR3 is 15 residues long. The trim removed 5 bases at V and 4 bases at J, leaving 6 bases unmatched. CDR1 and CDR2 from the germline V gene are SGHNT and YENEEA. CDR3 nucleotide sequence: TGTGCCAGCAGCCTCCAGGGGGCGGGCACCGGGGAGCTGTTTTTT. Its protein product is CASSLQGAGTGELFF.

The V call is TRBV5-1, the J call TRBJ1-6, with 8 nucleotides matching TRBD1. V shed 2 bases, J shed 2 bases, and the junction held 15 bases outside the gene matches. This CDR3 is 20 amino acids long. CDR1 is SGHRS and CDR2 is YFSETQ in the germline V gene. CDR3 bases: TGCGCCAGCAGCTTATCTTCCGGACAGGGATTCTCCCCCTATAATTCACCCCTCCACTTT. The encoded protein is CASSLSSGQGFSPYNSPLHF.

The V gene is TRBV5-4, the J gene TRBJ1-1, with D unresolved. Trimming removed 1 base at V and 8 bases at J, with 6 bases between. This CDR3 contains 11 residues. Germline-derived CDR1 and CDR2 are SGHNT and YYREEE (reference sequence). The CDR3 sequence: CASSLRGEAFF. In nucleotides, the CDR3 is TGTGCCAGCAGCTTGCGAGGGGAAGCTTTCTTT.

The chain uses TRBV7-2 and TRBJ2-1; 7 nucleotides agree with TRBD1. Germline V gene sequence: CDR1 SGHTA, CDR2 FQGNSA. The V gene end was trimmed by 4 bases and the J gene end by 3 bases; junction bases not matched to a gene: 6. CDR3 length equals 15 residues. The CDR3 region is CASSSGTAYYNEQFF. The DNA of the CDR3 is TGTGCCAGCAGCTCCGGGACAGCTTACTACAATGAGCAGTTCTTC.